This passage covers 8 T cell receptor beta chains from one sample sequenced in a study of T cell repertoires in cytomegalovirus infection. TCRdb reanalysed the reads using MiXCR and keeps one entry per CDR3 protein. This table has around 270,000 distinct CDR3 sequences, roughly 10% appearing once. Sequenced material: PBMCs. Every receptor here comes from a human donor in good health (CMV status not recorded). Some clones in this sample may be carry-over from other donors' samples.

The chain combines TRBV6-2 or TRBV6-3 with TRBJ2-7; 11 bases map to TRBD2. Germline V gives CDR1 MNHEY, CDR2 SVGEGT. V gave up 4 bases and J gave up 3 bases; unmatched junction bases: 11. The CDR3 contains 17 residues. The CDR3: CASSFRPSGGPSYEQYF. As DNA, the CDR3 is TGTGCCAGCAGTTTTCGCCCTAGCGGGGGGCCAAGCTACGAGCAGTACTTC.

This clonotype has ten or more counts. The CDR3 spells CASSFPGQGLVQPQHF. CDR3 DNA sequence: TGTGCCAGCAGTTTCCCGGGACAGGGGCTTGTTCAGCCCCAGCATTTT. The rearrangement links TRBV6-2 or TRBV6-3 to TRBJ1-5, with 10 bases identical to TRBD1. Germline lookup yields CDR1 MNHEY and CDR2 SVGEGT. Germline trimming cut 4 bases from V and 6 bases from J; bases unmatched to any gene: 9. The CDR3 contains 16 residues.

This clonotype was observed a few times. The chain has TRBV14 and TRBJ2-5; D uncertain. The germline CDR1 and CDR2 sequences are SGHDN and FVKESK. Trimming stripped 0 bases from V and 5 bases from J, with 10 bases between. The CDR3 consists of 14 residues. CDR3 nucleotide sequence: TGTGCCAGCAGCCAAGACGGACGGGTGGAGACCCAGTACTTC. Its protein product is CASSQDGRVETQYF.

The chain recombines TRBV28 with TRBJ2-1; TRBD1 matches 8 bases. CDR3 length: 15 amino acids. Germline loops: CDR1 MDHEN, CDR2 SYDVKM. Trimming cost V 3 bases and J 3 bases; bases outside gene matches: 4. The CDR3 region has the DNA TGTGCCAGCAGTTTGGCGGGGACAGGCTACAATGAGCAGTTCTTC. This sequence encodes CASSLAGTGYNEQFF.

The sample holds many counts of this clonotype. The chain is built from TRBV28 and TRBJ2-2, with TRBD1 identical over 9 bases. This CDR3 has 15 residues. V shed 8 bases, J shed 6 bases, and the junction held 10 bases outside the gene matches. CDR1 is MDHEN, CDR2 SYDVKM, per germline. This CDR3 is CASLTGGSRAGELFF. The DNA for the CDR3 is TGTGCCAGCCTTACAGGGGGCAGTCGGGCCGGGGAGCTGTTTTTT.

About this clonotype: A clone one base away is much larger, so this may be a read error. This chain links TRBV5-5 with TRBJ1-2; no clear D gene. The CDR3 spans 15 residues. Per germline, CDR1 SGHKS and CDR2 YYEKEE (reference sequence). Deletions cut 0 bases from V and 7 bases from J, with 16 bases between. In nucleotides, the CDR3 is TGTGCCAGCAGCTTGGGGGTCCGACCAGTGGCTGGCTACACCTTC. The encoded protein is CASSLGVRPVAGYTF.

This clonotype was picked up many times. In DNA form, the CDR3 reads TGTGCCAGCAGCTTAGCCGGGGCTTGGGAGCAGTTCTTC. This translates into CASSLAGAWEQFF. The rearrangement uses TRBV7-8 and TRBJ2-1; D possibly uses TRBD1 or TRBD2 (5 bases each). Trimming cost V 0 bases and J 10 bases, with 10 bases left between them. CDR1 is SGHVS, CDR2 FQNEAQ, per germline. The CDR3 totals 13 residues.

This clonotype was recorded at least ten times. The CDR3 sequence is CATSDLSRETQYF. The CDR3 DNA is TGTGCCACCAGTGACCTGTCAAGGGAGACCCAGTACTTC. This chain uses TRBV24-1 with TRBJ2-5; no definite D call. The CDR3 runs to 13 residues. With 4 bases removed from V and 5 bases from J, the gap between germline ends came to 10 bases. Germline values: CDR1 KGHDR, CDR2 SFDVKD.